Here is one TCR beta chain with its context. Its antigen is not yet known. The record has no base qualities; no much larger clone is one base away. Donors were healthy HIV-negative adults with no recently reported acute infections or vaccinations. Only Caucasian adults living in Nashville, Tennessee, USA were represented among the donors. CD4+ T cells were enriched by magnetic negative selection; naive cells were then positively selected on CD45RA, and the negative fraction formed the memory subset. Blood was collected by leukapheresis, and PBMCs were isolated by Ficoll-Histopaque density gradient centrifugation and then cryopreserved in liquid nitrogen vapor phase. Analytical flow cytometry was used to check the purity and quantity of each magnetically sorted T cell population. From each sorted fraction, genomic DNA was isolated and quantified by UV absorbance on a Nanodrop 2000c. V lost 5 bases and J lost 2 bases, and the count of bases not matched to a germline gene is 4. From the cysteine through the phenylalanine, the CDR3 covers 15 amino acids. Just the 45-base CDR3 DNA is kept, in frame starting at base 1. The germline V gene supplies CDR1 SNHLY and CDR2 FYNNEI.

The entry originates in a study of shared clonotypes between healthy human individuals (dated by TCRdb to the early 2020s). About the study as a whole: A couple of women and three men aged 18 to 49 years were included in the cohort. For each donor, CD4 naive and CD4 memory were each run on three plates, CD8 naive on two plates, and CD8 memory on one plate. The study deeply sequenced blood TCR repertoires of about 5 healthy adults to estimate repertoire size and the extent of clonotype sharing between individuals. Libraries were prepared and TCR repertoires were sequenced by different laboratories using diverse techniques, in order to increase sequencing depth and limit assay-specific biases. Leukapheresis yielded between about 0.8 and 9.5 billion PBMCs per donor. Study-wide conclusions, independent of this receptor: Larger estimated clonotype richness was generally found for naive subsets than for memory subsets. Sharing across a few donors was observed for roughly 5% of naive CD4, over 3% of naive CD8, about 2.5% of memory CD4, and about 0.38% of memory CD8 clonotypes. Sampling was restricted to blood, and TCR repertoires in tissues likely differ from the TCR repertoires found in blood. Because the study included a small number of donors, the genetic and exposure-history diversity represented was limited. Pairwise subsampling led to the expectation that sequencing depth would affect the degree of clonotype sharing among donors. Incomplete sequencing was indicated by rarefaction of sorted-subset datasets, despite the large sequencing depth. Higher generation probabilities were observed for clonotypes shared by all four sorted-subset donors than for non-shared clonotypes.

Using the deep immunoSEQ assay, TCR CDR3 regions were amplified from genomic DNA by multiplex PCR. Genomic DNA extracted from each cell subset was distributed evenly over all wells of several immunoSEQ 96-well plates, and each plate served as one replicate. For sorted subsets, each replicate PCR was loaded with 200 ng genomic DNA, equivalent to about 30,000 T cell genomes. The purified libraries were quantified using a Qubit 3.0 fluorometer, sized with a Bioanalyzer 2100, and then quantified again using the KAPA Library Quantification kit. Every immunoSEQ 96-well plate was sequenced on a separate single-read 150-cycle Illumina NextSeq 550 flow cell. Processing in the source paper ran as follows. Because only junctional sequences without quality scores were contained in the immunoSEQ output, filtering matching that applied to full-length reads could not be performed. To assign V/J genes and CDR3, sequences were annotated using PyIR, a Python wrapper for IgBLAST v1.9, with IMGT germline references. Reads were filtered out if the reads had weak V/J assignments (E-value above 1e-6), no CDR3, stop codons, out-of-frame junctions, or ambiguous translated residues. V3J clonotypes were defined as sequences sharing an identical inferred V gene, J gene, and CDR3 amino acid sequence. The percentage overlap between two repertoires was calculated by dividing the number of shared unique clonotypes by the size of the smaller repertoire. Repertoire richness was assessed with RTK rarefaction, the Chao1 estimator, and Recon v2.1 estimates of unobserved clonotypes. Generation probabilities were computed with OLGA for all TCRbeta clonotypes obtained by the gDNA method from a handful of donors. The table was pulled from immuneACCESS by TCRdb, which kept in-frame rearrangements only. Such tables lose some clones; where checked, under half of the loss comes from unresolved V genes, and the rest has no known cause. V, J and clone size are taken as reported in that table, and D and trimming were inferred from the DNA itself. The sample table contains about 1.5 million clones; only one count was recorded for under 99% of them. Around 0.47% of the sample goes to the ten largest clones.

This chain is built from TRBV2 and TRBJ2-2; 8 central nucleotides agree with TRBD1. Sequencing input: naive CD4+ T cells sorted from blood. The cell subset or site label on this specimen signifies: CD45RA+ positively selected. This TCR was sampled from a man aged 25 to 40 in good health. The CDR3 reads CASSIGQGNTGELFF. The nucleotide sequence is TGTGCCAGCAGTATCGGACAGGGTAACACCGGGGAGCTGTTTTTT.